One sample yielded the 32 T cell receptor beta chains listed below, sequenced in a study of blood T cell repertoires in COVID-19. Sequencing was performed with immunoSEQ multiplex PCR; in TCRdb, only in-frame clones are kept and a portion is missing. Found here are roughly 330,000 clones, 80% to 90% of them singletons; the top ten hold approximately 5%. Sequencing was done on a sample of PBMCs or T cells enriched from blood (not recorded which). These receptor sequences come from a woman aged 25 to 45 who had recovered from COVID-19.

V usage is TRBV6-2 or TRBV6-3 and J usage is TRBJ2-2; the match to TRBD1 covers 8 bases. Germline V gene data show CDR1 as MNHEY and CDR2 as SVGEGT. This CDR3 has 17 residues. J was trimmed by 5 bases and V by 4 bases; bases with no gene match: 12. The CDR3 DNA reads TGTGCCAGCAGTTTTCGGTTGGGACAGGCTGAAACCGGGGAGCTGTTTTTT. Its protein product is CASSFRLGQAETGELFF.

The gene calls are TRBV4-1 and TRBJ1-5; 8 bases are shared with TRBD1. The CDR3 consists of 16 residues. Trimming cost V 1 base and J 0 bases; bases outside gene matches: 2. Germline V gene data show CDR1 as MGHRA and CDR2 as YSYEKL. CDR3 amino acids: CASSQADRASNQPQHF. The CDR3 coding sequence is TGCGCCAGCAGCCAAGCGGACAGGGCTAGCAATCAGCCCCAGCATTTT.

The chain carries TRBV15 and TRBJ1-4; TRBD1 matches at 9 bases. The length of the CDR3 is 15 residues. After removal of 5 bases from V and 7 bases from J, the junction contained 8 bases not matched to a gene. Per germline, CDR1 LNHNV and CDR2 YYDKDF (reference sequence). For the CDR3, the DNA is TGTGCCACCAGCGAGAACAGGGGGCTGAGTGAAAAACTGTTTTTT. Protein product: CATSENRGLSEKLFF. Looking up the rest from reference TRBV15 and TRBJ1-4 gives the full variable domain: DAMVIQNPRYQVTQFGKPVTLSCSQTLNHNVMYWYQQKSSQAPKLLFHYYDKDFNNEADTPDNFQSRRPNTSFCFLDIRSPGLGDTAMYLCATSENRGLSEKLFFGSGTQLSVL.

The chain is built from TRBV12-3 or TRBV12-4 and TRBJ1-5; D is perhaps TRBD1 (5 bases). The length of the CDR3 is 13 residues. V dropped 8 bases and J dropped 3 bases, with 11 bases sitting between them. The chain's CDR3 is CASAAGFNQPQHF. The CDR3 nucleotides are TGTGCCAGCGCCGCAGGGTTCAATCAGCCCCAGCATTTT.

This chain uses TRBV5-1 with TRBJ1-1; TRBD1 agrees at 9 bases. Trimming at V came to 3 bases and at J to 11 bases, leaving 11 bases not matched to a gene. The CDR3 runs to 14 residues. Germline lookup yields CDR1 SGHRS and CDR2 YFSETQ. CDR3 sequence: CASSSLVGQGDAFF. DNA for the CDR3: TGCGCCAGCAGCTCCCTGGTGGGACAGGGAGACGCTTTCTTT.

This clone was detected only a few times. V is TRBV5-1 and J is TRBJ2-1; 9 bases align to TRBD2. Trimming cost V 3 bases and J 1 base; bases outside gene matches: 8. CDR3 length equals 17 residues. CDR1 is SGHRS, CDR2 YFSETQ, per germline. CDR3 region: CASSWGPSGASYNEQFF. The DNA of the CDR3 is TGCGCCAGCAGCTGGGGCCCTAGCGGGGCTTCCTACAATGAGCAGTTCTTC.

The chain links TRBV6-5 to TRBJ2-5, with a possible D match to TRBD1 (6 bases). Germline assignment: CDR1 MNHEY and CDR2 SVGAGI. Trimming removed 6 bases from V and 1 base from J, with 9 bases in between. The CDR3 runs to 13 residues. In DNA, the CDR3 is TGTGCCAGCAGGCGGACAGTCCAAGAGACCCAGTACTTC. This translates into CASRRTVQETQYF.

The chain carries TRBV7-3 and TRBJ2-3, with a possible D match to TRBD2 (7 bases). V lost 2 bases to trimming and J lost 2 bases, with 14 bases between them. The CDR3 sequence is 16 residues long. Germline V gene sequence: CDR1 SGHTA, CDR2 FQGTGA. CDR3 in amino acids: CASSLGAGATTDTQYF. The DNA of the CDR3 is TGTGCCAGCAGCTTAGGGGCGGGGGCTACCACAGATACGCAGTATTTT.

The chain joins TRBV4-1 to TRBJ2-3; 16 positions agree with TRBD2. Germline values: CDR1 MGHRA, CDR2 YSYEKL. J gave up 6 bases and V 4 bases, and 7 bases lay outside the gene matches. The CDR3 contains 17 residues. The CDR3 DNA reads as TGCGCCAGCAGCCTGGGACTAGCGGGGGGGTCCCCCGATACGCAGTATTTT. It codes for CASSLGLAGGSPDTQYF.

The V gene is TRBV2, the J gene TRBJ1-2; TRBD1 matches at 11 bases. V gave up 3 bases and J gave up 4 bases; unmatched junction bases: 4. CDR1 SNHLY and CDR2 FYNNEI come from the germline V gene. This CDR3 spans 15 amino acids. The CDR3 region has the DNA TGTGCCAGCAGTGATCGGACAGGGGGCGGCTATGGCTACACCTTC. The encoded protein is CASSDRTGGGYGYTF.

This clone was detected only a few times. The chain combines TRBV5-4 with TRBJ2-5; weak D call: TRBD2 (5 bases). The CDR3 has 14 residues. Trimming removed 3 bases at V and 4 bases at J, with 13 bases between. Germline CDR1 and CDR2: SGHNT and YYREEE (reference sequence). In DNA form, the CDR3 reads TGTGCCAGCAGCTCCGACCGGGGAAGAGAGACCCAGTACTTC. The encoded protein is CASSSDRGRETQYF. The full variable domain, rest sourced from reference TRBV5-4 and TRBJ2-5, is ETGVTQSPTHLIKTRGQQVTLRCSSQSGHNTVSWYQQALGQGPQFIFQYYREEENGRGNFPPRFSGLQFPNYSSELNVNALELDDSALYLCASSSDRGRETQYFGPGTRLLVL.

This rearrangement joins TRBV5-1 to TRBJ1-2, with 7 bases that match TRBD1. The CDR3 covers 16 residues. The V and J ends lost 4 bases and 4 bases, in that order; junction bases with no gene match: 13. CDR1 is SGHRS, CDR2 YFSETQ, per germline. CDR3 nucleotides: TGCGCCAGCAGCCCTCGGGCAGGGGGTAATTTCTATGGCTACACCTTC. Its protein is CASSPRAGGNFYGYTF.

A few counts support this clone. V is TRBV30 and J is TRBJ1-1; D uncertain. This CDR3 comprises 10 residues. Germline V gene lookup returns CDR1 GTSNPN and CDR2 SVGIG (reference sequence). V lost 6 bases and J lost 6, with 8 bases in between. The CDR3 region is CACDFSEAFF. The CDR3 DNA reads TGTGCCTGCGACTTTTCTGAAGCTTTCTTT.

V usage is TRBV23-1 and J usage is TRBJ1-4, with D possibly being TRBD1 (6 bases). TRBV23-1 is identified as an open reading frame with a role that is uncertain. The CDR3 is 18 residues long. Trimming took 4 bases from V and 0 from J, leaving 18 bases between them. In DNA form, the CDR3 reads TGCGCCAGCAGTCGTAAAGGCCGGGACACCGCAACTAATGAAAAACTGTTTTTT. It specifies CASSRKGRDTATNEKLFF.

This rearrangement joins TRBV19 to TRBJ1-2; TRBD1 agrees at 9 bases. Germline V gene sequence: CDR1 LNHDA, CDR2 SQIVND (reference sequence). This CDR3 has 15 amino acids. After removal of 3 bases from V and 1 base from J, the junction contained 3 bases not matched to a gene. CDR3 protein: CASSMWTGVNYGYTF. Written as DNA, the CDR3 is TGTGCCAGTAGTATGTGGACAGGGGTTAACTATGGCTACACCTTC.

This chain joins TRBV7-6 and TRBJ2-7, with 7 bases matching TRBD1. Trimming at V came to 4 bases and at J to 4 bases, leaving 13 bases not matched to a gene. The V gene's germline CDR1 is SGHVS and CDR2 FNYEAQ. The length of the CDR3 is 16 residues. Here the CDR3 DNA reads TGTGCCAGCAGCTCCCCGGGCTCGGGACAGATATACGAGCAGTACTTC. Translating it yields CASSSPGSGQIYEQYF.

The chain carries TRBV7-6 and TRBJ1-1; D unclear. Germline assignment: CDR1 SGHVS and CDR2 FNYEAQ. V was clipped by 2 bases and J by 5 bases, with 9 bases between them. This CDR3 comprises 13 residues. CDR3 in amino acids: CASSLSEFTEAFF. CDR3 nucleotide sequence: TGTGCCAGCAGCTTATCGGAGTTTACTGAAGCTTTCTTT. Complete variable domain (other parts from reference TRBV7-6 and TRBJ1-1): GAGVSQSPRYKVTKRGQDVALRCDPISGHVSLYWYRQALGQGPEFLTYFNYEAQQDKSGLPNDRFSAERPEGSISTLTIQRTEQRDSAMYRCASSLSEFTEAFFGQGTRLTVV.

This clone occurred once. The chain carries TRBV21-1 and TRBJ1-6; the table's D call TRBD1 went unverified against the DNA. TRBV21-1 is noted as a pseudogene. CDR3 length: 18 residues. CDR3 residues: CASSRGDKMSSYNSPLHF. CDR3 coding DNA: TGTGCCAGCAGCAGAGGGGACAAAATGAGCTCCTATAATTCACCCCTCCACTTT.

In this sample, this clone turned up once. The chain joins TRBV7-9 to TRBJ2-7, with 8 positions matching TRBD1. J lost 5 bases, V lost 1 base, and 10 bases had no gene match. This CDR3 has 16 residues. The V gene's germline CDR1 is SEHNR and CDR2 FQNEAQ (reference sequence). The CDR3 region has the DNA TGTGCCAGCAGCTTAGATACAGGACAGGGTCGCCACGAGCAGTACTTC. Translated: CASSLDTGQGRHEQYF.

The V and J genes are TRBV12-3 or TRBV12-4 and TRBJ2-1; no clear D gene. Deletions cut 6 bases from V and 6 bases from J, with 9 bases between. The CDR3 is made up of 12 amino acids. The chain's CDR3 is CASRQNFNEQFF. The DNA of the CDR3 is TGTGCCAGCAGACAAAATTTCAATGAGCAGTTCTTC.

In this sample, this clone turned up once. The chain employs TRBV13 and TRBJ1-2, with D possibly matching TRBD1 (5 bases). The CDR3 has 14 residues. With 0 bases removed from V and 4 bases from J, the gap between germline ends came to 9 bases. Per the germline V gene, CDR1 is PRHDT and CDR2 is FYEKMQ (reference sequence). Here the CDR3 DNA reads TGTGCCAGCAGCTTAGGCCGTACAGGCTATGGCTACACCTTC. As protein: CASSLGRTGYGYTF.

V and J are TRBV6-6 and TRBJ2-3; possibly TRBD2 for D (6 bases). Trimming shortened V by 5 bases and J by 0 bases, and 15 bases separated the two germline ends. CDR1 is MNHNY and CDR2 is SVGAGI in the germline V gene (reference sequence). The CDR3 totals 16 residues. The CDR3: CASSGDWRGSTDTQYF. The CDR3, as DNA: TGTGCCAGCAGTGGTGACTGGCGGGGAAGCACAGATACGCAGTATTTT.

About this clone itself: In the same sample, other DNA sequences code for this CDR3. CDR3 protein: CASSLAGDYNEQFF. The CDR3 nucleotides read TGTGCCAGCAGCTTAGCGGGAGATTACAATGAGCAGTTCTTC. The rearrangement joins TRBV5-4 to TRBJ2-1; 8 bases fit TRBD2. This CDR3 comprises 14 residues. Germline V gene lookup returns CDR1 SGHNT and CDR2 YYREEE (reference sequence). With V trimmed by 2 bases and J by 4 bases, 2 bases remained unmatched.

The chain combines TRBV27 with TRBJ1-4; D gene ambiguous. This CDR3 region has 14 residues. The V end was cut by 3 bases, the J end by 8 bases, with 13 bases between. Germline V gene lookup returns CDR1 MNHEY and CDR2 SMNVEV (reference sequence). As DNA, the CDR3 is TGTGCCAGCAGTTTTTCAGGCCCGGGGGAAAAACTGTTTTTT. This encodes CASSFSGPGEKLFF.

The gene calls are TRBV12-3 or TRBV12-4 and TRBJ1-2, with a possible D match to TRBD1 (5 bases). The CDR3 consists of 13 residues. Trimming pared 5 bases from V and 3 bases from J, leaving 10 bases between. The CDR3 reads CASSETVYYGYTF. The DNA of the CDR3 is TGTGCCAGCAGTGAGACAGTCTACTATGGCTACACCTTC.

V gene TRBV3-1 (or the pseudogene TRBV3-2) combines with J gene TRBJ2-3, with 9 bases lining up with TRBD1. Per germline, CDR1 LGHDT and CDR2 YNNKEL (reference sequence). There are 19 residues in the CDR3. V lost 2 bases, J lost 1 base, and 13 bases stayed unmatched. The CDR3 nucleotides read TGTGCCAGCAGCCAATCGTACCCCGGACAGGGGATGGGCACAGATACGCAGTATTTT. It is translated as CASSQSYPGQGMGTDTQYF.

The V and J genes are TRBV19 and TRBJ1-5; 7 nucleotides match TRBD1. CDR3 size: 15 residues. Germline V gene sequence: CDR1 LNHDA, CDR2 SQIVND (reference sequence). The trim removed 6 bases at V and 2 bases at J, leaving 7 bases unmatched. This CDR3 reads CASRIDREGNQPQHF. The CDR3 coding sequence is TGTGCCAGTAGGATCGACAGGGAGGGCAATCAGCCCCAGCATTTT. Filled out from reference TRBV19 and TRBJ1-5, the complete variable domain reads DGGITQSPKYLFRKEGQNVTLSCEQNLNHDAMYWYRQDPGQGLRLIYYSQIVNDFQKGDIAEGYSVSREKKESFPLTVTSAQKNPTAFYLCASRIDREGNQPQHFGDGTRLSIL.

The chain uses TRBV6-2 or TRBV6-3 and TRBJ1-5; D gene ambiguous. The V gene's germline CDR1 is MNHEY and CDR2 SVGEGT. Trimming took off 2 bases at V and 4 bases at J, with 18 bases between the two ends. The CDR3 extends over 17 amino acids. The chain's CDR3 is CASSYAEGASLNQPQHF. For the CDR3, the DNA is TGTGCCAGCAGTTACGCCGAGGGAGCCTCGCTTAATCAGCCCCAGCATTTT.

The rearrangement uses TRBV7-8 and TRBJ2-1; 8 nucleotides agree with TRBD2. Germline V lookup: CDR1 SGHVS, CDR2 FQNEAQ. This CDR3 is 15 amino acids long. J was trimmed by 5 bases and V by 5 bases; bases with no gene match: 8. This chain's CDR3 is CASSPGTRTHNEQFF. The CDR3, as DNA: TGTGCCAGCAGCCCCGGGACTAGGACCCACAATGAGCAGTTCTTC.

The chain combines TRBV7-8 with TRBJ1-4, with a possible D match to TRBD1 (5 bases). Germline V CDR1 and CDR2: SGHVS, FQNEAQ. CDR3 size: 13 residues. V gave up 5 bases and J gave up 6 bases, with 10 bases separating them. CDR3 in amino acids: CASSRDSHEKLFF. The CDR3 DNA sequence: TGTGCCAGCAGCCGAGACAGTCATGAAAAACTGTTTTTT.

The V gene is TRBV13, the J gene TRBJ2-1; 10 positions match TRBD1. Germline trimming cut 1 base from V and 8 bases from J; bases unmatched to any gene: 17. Germline CDR1 PRHDT, CDR2 FYEKMQ (reference sequence). This CDR3 is 19 amino acids long. CDR3: CASSLERTGTGVEFYEQFF. The DNA of the CDR3 is TGTGCCAGCAGCTTAGAAAGGACGGGGACAGGGGTAGAGTTCTATGAGCAGTTCTTC. The entire variable domain, with the rest obtained from reference TRBV13 and TRBJ2-1, is as follows: AAGVIQSPRHLIKEKRETATLKCYPIPRHDTVYWYQQGPGQDPQFLISFYEKMQSDKGSIPDRFSAQQFSDYHSELNMSSLELGDSALYFCASSLERTGTGVEFYEQFFGPGTRLTVL.

This clone was seen more than once but under ten times. V is TRBV19 and J is TRBJ1-5; TRBD1 might be the D (5 bases). The CDR3 is 15 residues long. V was clipped by 3 bases and J by 4 bases, with 13 bases between them. Per germline, CDR1 LNHDA and CDR2 SQIVND (reference sequence). In DNA, the CDR3 is TGTGCCAGTAGTATGGTATCCCCAGGGAATCAGCCCCAGCATTTT. Translating it yields CASSMVSPGNQPQHF.